These 13 T cell receptor beta chains originate from one sample sequenced in a study of ipilimumab plus nivolumab after autologous stem cell transplantation. Profiled with immunoSEQ multiplex PCR; TCRdb holds only in-frame clones, not every one. This table has some 44,000 clones, about 88% appearing once. Source: PBMCs, taken in a trial of ipilimumab plus nivolumab as post-transplant consolidation. Source of these receptors: a male donor with multiple myeloma.

The DNA of the CDR3 is TGTGCCAGCGGACAGGAATACCTTCTGTTTTTT. This codes for CASGQEYLLFF. The chain is built from TRBV2 and TRBJ1-4, with 7 bases fitting TRBD1. This CDR3 has 11 residues. V shed 8 bases, J shed 14 bases, and the junction held 8 bases outside the gene matches. Per germline, CDR1 SNHLY and CDR2 FYNNEI.

The CDR3 spells CASSPQGAGNTEAFF. CDR3 sequence (DNA): TGTGCCAGCTCCCCGCAGGGGGCGGGGAACACTGAAGCTTTCTTT. This chain connects TRBV18 to TRBJ1-1, with TRBD1 identical over 8 bases. The CDR3 has 15 amino acids. Germline V gene lookup returns CDR1 KGHSH and CDR2 LQKENI. With 6 bases clipped from V and 1 base from J, the junction kept 7 bases outside the gene matches.

The chain combines TRBV10-1 with TRBJ2-3; D is possibly TRBD2 (7 bases). The CDR3 runs 17 residues. Trimming removed 2 bases at V and 0 bases at J, with 15 bases between. Germline V gene sequence: CDR1 WNHNN, CDR2 SYGVQD (reference sequence). The CDR3 spells CASSEGIAGASTDTQYF. The CDR3 nucleotides read TGCGCCAGCAGTGAGGGTATCGCGGGGGCCAGCACAGATACGCAGTATTTT.

The chain carries TRBV5-1 and TRBJ2-3, with D uncertain. This CDR3 has 14 amino acids. Per germline, CDR1 SGHRS and CDR2 YFSETQ. Trimming removed 3 bases from V and 0 bases from J, with 8 bases in between. In DNA, the CDR3 is TGCGCCAGCAGCTCCCCGGATAGCACAGATACGCAGTATTTT. It translates to CASSSPDSTDTQYF.

This chain uses TRBV11-2 with TRBJ2-7; a possible D gene is TRBD1 (5 bases). Trimming took off 5 bases at V and 1 base at J, with 12 bases between the two ends. CDR1 and CDR2 (germline): SGHAT, FQNNGV. CDR3 length: 14 residues. CDR3 nucleotide sequence: TGTGCCAGCAGCCCCTGGGGCCGTTCCTACGAGCAGTACTTC. Translating gives CASSPWGRSYEQYF.

The chain has TRBV27 and TRBJ1-2, with TRBD1 matching 9 bases. Germline V CDR1 and CDR2: MNHEY, SMNVEV (reference sequence). The CDR3 consists of 15 residues. J was trimmed by 4 bases and V by 2 bases; bases with no gene match: 5. CDR3 nucleotides: TGTGCCAGCAGTTTAACAGGGGGCGAGGTCTATGGCTACACCTTC. Its protein is CASSLTGGEVYGYTF.

The chain recombines TRBV6-5 with TRBJ2-5, with D hard to call. Per germline, CDR1 MNHEY and CDR2 SVGAGI. The CDR3 runs to 14 residues. Trimming removed 3 bases at V and 4 bases at J, with 12 bases between. CDR3 loop: CASSYSKVRETQYF. CDR3 DNA sequence: TGTGCCAGCAGTTATTCAAAAGTGAGAGAGACCCAGTACTTC.

This sequence joins TRBV15 and TRBJ1-2; weak D call: TRBD1 (5 bases). Germline CDR1 reads LNHNV; CDR2 reads YYDKDF (reference sequence). The CDR3 runs to 16 residues. Trimming shortened V by 0 bases and J by 1 base, and 12 bases separated the two germline ends. CDR3 bases: TGTGCCACCAGCAGAGATATTACAGGCAATAACTATGGCTACACCTTC. Protein sequence: CATSRDITGNNYGYTF.

The CDR3 DNA sequence: TGTGCCAGCAGCGTAGTTAGCGGAGGCTCCTACAATGAGCAGTTCTTC. Translation gives CASSVVSGGSYNEQFF. This rearrangement joins TRBV9 to TRBJ2-1; TRBD2 might be the D (6 bases). Germline CDR1 SGDLS, CDR2 YYNGEE. The CDR3 extends over 16 amino acids. V was pared by 0 bases and J by 0 bases, with 10 bases between.

Points on this clone: A junction end diverges from the germline sequence, so it may reflect a read error. The rearrangement joins TRBV19 to TRBJ2-2; TRBD1 matches at 9 bases. This CDR3 has 15 residues. Per germline, CDR1 LNHDA and CDR2 SQIVND (reference sequence). The CDR3 loop is CASNIQGAGTGELFF. Written as DNA, the CDR3 is TGTGCCAGTAATATACAGGGGGCGGGCACCGGGGAGCTGTTTTTT.

The chain joins TRBV9 to TRBJ1-1, with a possible D match to TRBD1 (6 bases). CDR3 length: 13 amino acids. Per germline, CDR1 SGDLS and CDR2 YYNGEE. Trimming removed 0 bases from V and 11 bases from J, with 14 bases in between. In DNA form, the CDR3 reads TGTGCCAGCAGCGTAGATTTAAGGGGGTCCGCTTTCTTT. Encoded protein: CASSVDLRGSAFF.

The rearrangement joins TRBV7-9 to TRBJ1-6, with 11 bases identical to TRBD1. The CDR3 runs 14 residues. Germline V gene sequence: CDR1 SEHNR, CDR2 FQNEAQ (reference sequence). With V trimmed by 8 bases and J by 6 bases, 3 bases remained unmatched. The CDR3 DNA follows: TGTGCCAGCTTGGGGACAGGGGGTAATTCACCCCTCCACTTT. This codes for CASLGTGGNSPLHF.

The rearrangement joins TRBV7-2 to TRBJ1-1; D call uncertain. The CDR3 consists of 15 residues. Germline CDR1 is SGHTA and CDR2 is FQGNSA. V was pared by 5 bases and J by 0 bases, with 13 bases between. The DNA for the CDR3 is TGTGCCAGCAGCGACCTCGGATCGATGAACACTGAAGCTTTCTTT. Its translation: CASSDLGSMNTEAFF.